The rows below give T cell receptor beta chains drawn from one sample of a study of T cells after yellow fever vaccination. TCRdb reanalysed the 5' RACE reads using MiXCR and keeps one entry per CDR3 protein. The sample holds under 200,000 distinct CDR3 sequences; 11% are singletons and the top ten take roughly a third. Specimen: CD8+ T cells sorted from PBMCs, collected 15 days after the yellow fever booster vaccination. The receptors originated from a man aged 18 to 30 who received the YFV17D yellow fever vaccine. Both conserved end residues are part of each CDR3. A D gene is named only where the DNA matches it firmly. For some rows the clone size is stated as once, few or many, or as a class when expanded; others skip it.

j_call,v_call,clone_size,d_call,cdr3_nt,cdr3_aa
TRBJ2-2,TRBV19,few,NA,TGTGCCAGTAGTATAGGTGGAGGGTACGGGGAGCTGTTTTTT,CASSIGGGYGELFF
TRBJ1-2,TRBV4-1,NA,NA,TGCGCCAGCAGCCCCCCGGGAGGGGTAATTGGCTACACCTTC,CASSPPGGVIGYTF
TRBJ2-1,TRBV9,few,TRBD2,TGTGCCAGCAGCGCCAGTGGGACTAGATCCAACAATGAGCAGTTCTTC,CASSASGTRSNNEQFF
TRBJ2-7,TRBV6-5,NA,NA,TGTGCCAGCAGTCCCGATGGGGGCAACTACGAGCAGTACTTC,CASSPDGGNYEQYF
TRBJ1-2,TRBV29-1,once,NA,TGCAGCGCCCTCGGACAGATCTATGGCTACACCTTC,CSALGQIYGYTF
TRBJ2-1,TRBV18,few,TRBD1,TGTGCCTCCCGGGGACAGGGCTACAATGAGCAGTTCTTC,CASRGQGYNEQFF
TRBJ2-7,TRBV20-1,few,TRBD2,TGCAGTGCTAAGCGGGGGGAAGCCTACGAGCAGTACTTC,CSAKRGEAYEQYF
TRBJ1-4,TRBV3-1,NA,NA,TGTGCCAGCAGCCAGCCCGCGGCTAATGAAAAACTGTTTTTT,CASSQPAANEKLFF
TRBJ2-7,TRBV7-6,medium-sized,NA,TGTGCCAGCAGCTTAGGTCTCTCCTACGAGCAGTACTTC,CASSLGLSYEQYF
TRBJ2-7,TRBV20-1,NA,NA,TGCAGTGCTAGAGAGGCAGGACGAAGCTCCTACGAGCAGTACTTC,CSAREAGRSSYEQYF
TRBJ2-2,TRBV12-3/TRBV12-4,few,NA,TGTGCCAGCAGTTTAGGGAAAGCCGGGGAGCTGTTTTTT,CASSLGKAGELFF
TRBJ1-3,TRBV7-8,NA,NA,TGTGCCAGCAGCTTAAGGGGGGACGCAAACTCTGGAAACACCATATATTTT,CASSLRGDANSGNTIYF
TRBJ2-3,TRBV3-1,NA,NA,TGTGCCAGCAGCCAAGAAGGGCTCCCCACCCGCTCGACGCAGTATTTT,CASSQEGLPTRSTQYF
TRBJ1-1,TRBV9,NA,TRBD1,TGTGCCAGCAGCCCAGAGGACAGGGCGGATACTGAAGCTTTCTTT,CASSPEDRADTEAFF
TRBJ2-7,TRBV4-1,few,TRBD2,TGCGCCAGCAGCCCGGGACTAGCGGGGGGCTCCTACGAGCAGTACTTC,CASSPGLAGGSYEQYF
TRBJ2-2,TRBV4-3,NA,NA,TGCGCCAGCAGCCAAGATTCTTGGGCTAGCCCCCCCGGGGAGCTGTTTTTT,CASSQDSWASPPGELFF
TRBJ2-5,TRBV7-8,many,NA,TGTGCCAGCAGCTTAGTCGGAGAGACCCAGTACTTC,CASSLVGETQYF